This entry is about one T cell receptor beta chain. Its antigen remains unidentified. After removal of 6 bases from V and 5 bases from J, the junction contained 6 bases not matched to a gene. The length of the CDR3 is 13 residues. CDR1 MNHNS and CDR2 SASEGT come from the germline V gene. The sample belongs to a study of T cells after posttransplantation cyclophosphamide. General study results and limits: TRB clonality was highly associated with recipient CMV seropositivity and reactivation. Donor CD8+ memory clones often dominated recipient blood repertoires at later times. Blood and skin or GI T cell repertoires showed limited TRB overlap.

Using immunoSEQ multiplex PCR, the repertoire was profiled, and TCRdb retains in-frame clones only, with some absent. The data show around 16,000 clones, less than 90% seen once. Methotrexate plus calcineurin inhibitor accompanied controls' myeloablative marrow transplants; sampling was 1 year later. This TCR was sampled from a male patient younger than 30 who received an allogeneic stem cell transplant from a related donor, was CMV-positive, and had no GVHD. Some T cells may be graft donor cells. The chain uses TRBV6-1 and TRBJ1-1; 7 bases line up with TRBD1. The sequencing here drew on PBMCs, taken roughly 350 days after allogeneic stem cell transplant with calcineurin inhibitor and methotrexate. Here the CDR3 DNA reads TGTGCCAGCAGCGAGAGACAGGGTACTGAAGCTTTCTTT. Protein sequence: CASSERQGTEAFF.